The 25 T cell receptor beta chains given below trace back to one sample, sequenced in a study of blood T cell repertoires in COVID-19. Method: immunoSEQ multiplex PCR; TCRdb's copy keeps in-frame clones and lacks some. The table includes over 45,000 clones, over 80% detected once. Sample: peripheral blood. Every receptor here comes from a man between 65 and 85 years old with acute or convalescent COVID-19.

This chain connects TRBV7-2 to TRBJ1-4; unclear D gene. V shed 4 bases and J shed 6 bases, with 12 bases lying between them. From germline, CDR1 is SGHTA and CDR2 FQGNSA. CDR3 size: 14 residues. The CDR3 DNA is TGTGCCAGCAGCTACGCCTCAGCGGATGAAAAACTGTTTTTT. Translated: CASSYASADEKLFF.

CDR3 region: CASSSDGINQPQHF. Here the CDR3 DNA reads TGCGCCAGCAGCTCGGACGGGATTAATCAGCCCCAGCATTTT. The chain employs TRBV5-1 and TRBJ1-5; D is unresolved. The germline gives CDR1 SGHRS, CDR2 YFSETQ. V was cut by 3 bases and J by 4 bases, with 11 bases left in between. The CDR3 extends over 14 amino acids.

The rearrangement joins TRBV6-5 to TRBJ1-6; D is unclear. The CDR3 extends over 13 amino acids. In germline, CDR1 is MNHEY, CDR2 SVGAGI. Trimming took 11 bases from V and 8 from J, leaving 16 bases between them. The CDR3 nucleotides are TGTGCCTCAGTTTGGGCCCCTGATTCACCCCTCCACTTT. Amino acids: CASVWAPDSPLHF.

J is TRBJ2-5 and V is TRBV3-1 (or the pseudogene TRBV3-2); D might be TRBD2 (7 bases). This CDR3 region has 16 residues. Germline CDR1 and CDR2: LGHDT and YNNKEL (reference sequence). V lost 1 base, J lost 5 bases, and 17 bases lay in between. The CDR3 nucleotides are TGTGCCAGCAGCCAAGTGAGGGGGAGGGGCCAGGAGACCCAGTACTTC. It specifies CASSQVRGRGQETQYF.

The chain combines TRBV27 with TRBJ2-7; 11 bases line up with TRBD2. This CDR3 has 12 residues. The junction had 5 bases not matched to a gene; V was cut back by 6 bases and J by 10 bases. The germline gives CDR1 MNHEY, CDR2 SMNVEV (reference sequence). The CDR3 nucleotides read TGTGCCAGCAGCGGACTAGCGGGCCCCCAGTACTTC. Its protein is CASSGLAGPQYF.

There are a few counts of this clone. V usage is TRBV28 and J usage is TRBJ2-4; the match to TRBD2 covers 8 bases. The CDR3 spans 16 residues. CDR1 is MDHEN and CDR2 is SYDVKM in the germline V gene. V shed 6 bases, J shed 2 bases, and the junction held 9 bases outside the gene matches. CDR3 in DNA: TGTGCCAGCAGCCACCCGGGAGGGACGACCAAAAACATTCAGTACTTC. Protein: CASSHPGGTTKNIQYF.

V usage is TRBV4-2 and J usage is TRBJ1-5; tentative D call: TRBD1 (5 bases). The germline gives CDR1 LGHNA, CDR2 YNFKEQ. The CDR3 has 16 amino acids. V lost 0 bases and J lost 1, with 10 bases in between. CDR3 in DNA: TGTGCCAGCAGCCAAGAAAGGGGTGAGAGCAATCAGCCCCAGCATTTT. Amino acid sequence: CASSQERGESNQPQHF.

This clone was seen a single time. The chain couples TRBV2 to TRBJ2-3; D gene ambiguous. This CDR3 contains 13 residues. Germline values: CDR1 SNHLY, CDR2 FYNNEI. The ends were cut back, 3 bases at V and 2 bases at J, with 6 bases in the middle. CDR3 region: CASSEGYTDTQYF. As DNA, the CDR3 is TGTGCCAGCAGTGAGGGCTACACAGATACGCAGTATTTT.

CDR3 sequence reads: CSALHSGTGMENEQFF. The CDR3 DNA is TGCAGCGCTCTCCACTCCGGGACAGGCATGGAAAATGAGCAGTTCTTC. V gene TRBV29-1 combines with J gene TRBJ2-1; 8 bases are a match to TRBD1. V was clipped by 7 bases and J by 7 bases; unmatched bases: 18. Germline CDR1 SQVTM, CDR2 ANQGSEA. This CDR3 comprises 16 residues.

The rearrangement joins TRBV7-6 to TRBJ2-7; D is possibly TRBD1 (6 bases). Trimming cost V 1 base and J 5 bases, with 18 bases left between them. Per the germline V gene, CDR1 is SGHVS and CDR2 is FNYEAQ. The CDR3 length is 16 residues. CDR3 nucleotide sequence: TGTGCCAGCAGCTTAGGGGGGCGAAAGACTTCCCACGAGCAGTACTTC. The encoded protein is CASSLGGRKTSHEQYF.

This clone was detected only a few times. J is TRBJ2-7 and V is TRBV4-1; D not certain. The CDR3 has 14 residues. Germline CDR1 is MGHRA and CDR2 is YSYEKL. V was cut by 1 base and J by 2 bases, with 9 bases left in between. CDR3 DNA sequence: TGCGCCAGCAGCCAAGGTGGCAGAACCTACGAGCAGTACTTC. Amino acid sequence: CASSQGGRTYEQYF.

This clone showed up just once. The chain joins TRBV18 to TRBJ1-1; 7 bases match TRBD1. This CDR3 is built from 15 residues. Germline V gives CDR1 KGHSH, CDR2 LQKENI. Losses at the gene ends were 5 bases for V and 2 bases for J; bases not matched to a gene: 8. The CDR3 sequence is CASSGQGGYNTEAFF. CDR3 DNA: TGTGCCAGCTCAGGCCAGGGGGGATATAACACTGAAGCTTTCTTT.

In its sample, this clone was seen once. The CDR3 is CASGGDRGVQPQHF. CDR3 sequence (DNA): TGTGCTAGTGGTGGAGACAGGGGGGTTCAGCCCCAGCATTTT. The V and J genes are TRBV12-5 and TRBJ1-5; 9 nucleotides match TRBD1. The CDR3 extends over 14 amino acids. V shed 5 bases, J shed 6 bases, and the junction held 5 bases outside the gene matches. CDR1 is LGHNT, CDR2 FRNRAP, per germline.

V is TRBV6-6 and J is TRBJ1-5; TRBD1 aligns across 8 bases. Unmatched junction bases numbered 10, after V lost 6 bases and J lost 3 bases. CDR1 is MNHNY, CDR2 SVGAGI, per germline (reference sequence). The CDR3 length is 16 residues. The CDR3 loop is CASRAGQGWNNQPQHF. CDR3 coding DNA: TGTGCCAGCAGGGCCGGACAGGGATGGAACAATCAGCCCCAGCATTTT.

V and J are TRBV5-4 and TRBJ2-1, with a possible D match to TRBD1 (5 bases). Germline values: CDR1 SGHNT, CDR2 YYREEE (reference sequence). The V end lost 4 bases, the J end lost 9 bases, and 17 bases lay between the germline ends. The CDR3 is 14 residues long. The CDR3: CASSREFRETEQFF. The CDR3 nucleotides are TGTGCCAGCAGCCGCGAGTTCAGGGAAACTGAGCAGTTCTTC.

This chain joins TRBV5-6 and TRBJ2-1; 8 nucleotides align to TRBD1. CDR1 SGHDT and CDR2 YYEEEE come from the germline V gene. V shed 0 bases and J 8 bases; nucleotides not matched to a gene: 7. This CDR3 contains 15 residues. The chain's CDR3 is CASSLEGQGADEQFF. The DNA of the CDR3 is TGTGCCAGCAGCTTGGAAGGGCAGGGGGCCGATGAGCAGTTCTTC.

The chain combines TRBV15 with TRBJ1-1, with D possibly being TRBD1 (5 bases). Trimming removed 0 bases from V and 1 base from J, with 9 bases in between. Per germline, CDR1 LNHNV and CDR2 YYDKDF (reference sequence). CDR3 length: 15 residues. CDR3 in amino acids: CATSRDIRENTEAFF. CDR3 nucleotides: TGTGCCACCAGCAGAGATATCAGGGAGAACACTGAAGCTTTCTTT.

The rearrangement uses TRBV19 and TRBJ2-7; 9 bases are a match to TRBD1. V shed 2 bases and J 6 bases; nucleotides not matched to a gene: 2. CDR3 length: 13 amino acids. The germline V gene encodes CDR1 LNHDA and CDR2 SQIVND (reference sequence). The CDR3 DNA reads TGTGCCAGTAGTATAAGGACAGGGGTCGAGCAGTACTTC. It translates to CASSIRTGVEQYF. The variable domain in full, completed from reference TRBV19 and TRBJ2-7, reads DGGITQSPKYLFRKEGQNVTLSCEQNLNHDAMYWYRQDPGQGLRLIYYSQIVNDFQKGDIAEGYSVSREKKESFPLTVTSAQKNPTAFYLCASSIRTGVEQYFGPGTRLTVT.

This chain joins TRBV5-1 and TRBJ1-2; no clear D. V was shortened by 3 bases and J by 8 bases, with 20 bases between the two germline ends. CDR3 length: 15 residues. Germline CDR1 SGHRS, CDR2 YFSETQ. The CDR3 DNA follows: TGCGCCAGCAGCTCATACACCCCCAAAAACCAGGGCTACACCTTC. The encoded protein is CASSSYTPKNQGYTF.

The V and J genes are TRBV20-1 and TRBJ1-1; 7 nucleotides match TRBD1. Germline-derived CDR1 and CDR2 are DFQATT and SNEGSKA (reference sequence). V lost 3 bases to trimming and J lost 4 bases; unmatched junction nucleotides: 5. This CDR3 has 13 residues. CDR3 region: CSASLQGSTEAFF. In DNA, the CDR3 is TGCAGTGCTAGTTTACAGGGGTCCACTGAAGCTTTCTTT.

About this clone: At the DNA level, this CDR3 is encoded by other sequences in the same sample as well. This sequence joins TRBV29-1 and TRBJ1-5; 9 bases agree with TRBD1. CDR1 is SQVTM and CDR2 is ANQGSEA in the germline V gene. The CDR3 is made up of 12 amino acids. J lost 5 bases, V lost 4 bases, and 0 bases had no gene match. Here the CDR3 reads CSVGDRDQPQHF. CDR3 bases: TGCAGCGTTGGGGACAGGGATCAGCCCCAGCATTTT.

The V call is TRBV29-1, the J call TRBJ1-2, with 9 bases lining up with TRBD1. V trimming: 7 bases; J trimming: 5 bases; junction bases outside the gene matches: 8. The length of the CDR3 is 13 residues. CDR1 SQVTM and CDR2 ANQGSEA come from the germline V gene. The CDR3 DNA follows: TGCAGCGGGGGGGACAGGGATAGATATGGCTACACCTTC. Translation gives CSGGDRDRYGYTF.

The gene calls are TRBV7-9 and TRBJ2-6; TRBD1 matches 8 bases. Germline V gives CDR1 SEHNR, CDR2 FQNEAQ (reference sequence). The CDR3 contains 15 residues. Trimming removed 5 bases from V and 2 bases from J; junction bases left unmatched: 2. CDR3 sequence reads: CASSRTGTGANVLTF. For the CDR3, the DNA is TGTGCCAGCAGCCGGACAGGGACTGGGGCCAACGTCCTGACTTTC.

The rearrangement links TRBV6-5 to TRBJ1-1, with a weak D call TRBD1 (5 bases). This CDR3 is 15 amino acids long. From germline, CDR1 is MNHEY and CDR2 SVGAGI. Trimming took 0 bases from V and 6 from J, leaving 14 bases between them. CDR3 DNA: TGTGCCAGCAGTTACTCTTGGCAGGGTAACGCTGAAGCTTTCTTT. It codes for CASSYSWQGNAEAFF.

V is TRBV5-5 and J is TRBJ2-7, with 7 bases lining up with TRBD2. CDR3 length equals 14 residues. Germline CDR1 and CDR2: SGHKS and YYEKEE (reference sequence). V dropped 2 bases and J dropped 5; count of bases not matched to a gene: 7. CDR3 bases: TGTGCCAGCAGCTTTACCGGGACTACTCACGAGCAGTACTTC. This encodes CASSFTGTTHEQYF. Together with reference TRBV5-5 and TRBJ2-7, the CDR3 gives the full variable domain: DAGVTQSPTHLIKTRGQQVTLRCSPISGHKSVSWYQQVLGQGPQFIFQYYEKEERGRGNFPDRFSARQFPNYSSELNVNALLLGDSALYLCASSFTGTTHEQYFGPGTRLTVT.